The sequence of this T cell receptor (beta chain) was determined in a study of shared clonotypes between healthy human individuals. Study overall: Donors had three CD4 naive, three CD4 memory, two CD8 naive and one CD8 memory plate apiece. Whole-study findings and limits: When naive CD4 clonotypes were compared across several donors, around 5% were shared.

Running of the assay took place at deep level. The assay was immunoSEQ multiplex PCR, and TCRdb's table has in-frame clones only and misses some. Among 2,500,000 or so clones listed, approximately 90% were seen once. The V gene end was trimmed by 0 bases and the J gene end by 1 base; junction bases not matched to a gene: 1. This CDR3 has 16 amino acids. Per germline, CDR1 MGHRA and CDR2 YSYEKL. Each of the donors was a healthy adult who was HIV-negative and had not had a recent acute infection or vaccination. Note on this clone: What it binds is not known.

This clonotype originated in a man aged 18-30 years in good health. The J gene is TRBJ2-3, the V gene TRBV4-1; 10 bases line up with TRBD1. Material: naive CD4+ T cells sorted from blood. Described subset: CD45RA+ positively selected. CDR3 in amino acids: CASSQDGTGGTDTQYF. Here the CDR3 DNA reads TGCGCCAGCAGCCAAGATGGGACAGGGGGCACAGATACGCAGTATTTT.